The 28 T cell receptor beta chains below were found in one sample sequenced in a study of blood T cell repertoires in COVID-19. Repertoires were generated with immunoSEQ multiplex PCR, while TCRdb's copy carries only in-frame clones and drops some. The data hold 200,000 to 250,000 clones, with roughly 85% observed a single time. The sample comprised peripheral blood. The receptors shown here come from a woman in her seventies with COVID-19, enrolled during active disease.

CDR3 nucleotides: TGTGCCAGCAGTTTATCAGGGGCAGGGGCCAACGTCCTGACTTTC. Amino acids: CASSLSGAGANVLTF. This sequence joins TRBV27 and TRBJ2-6; TRBD1 is a possible D gene (5 bases). Germline CDR1 and CDR2: MNHEY and SMNVEV (reference sequence). V dropped 0 bases and J dropped 4 bases, with 7 bases sitting between them. The CDR3 loop spans 15 amino acids.

This rearrangement joins TRBV6-2 or TRBV6-3 to TRBJ2-5; possible D gene TRBD2, 5 bases. Germline assignment: CDR1 MNHEY and CDR2 SVGEGT. V shed 0 bases and J shed 4 bases, with 18 bases lying between them. This CDR3 is built from 17 residues. CDR3 in DNA: TGTGCCAGCAGTTACTCCTCCAAGACTAACCTCCCAGAGACCCAGTACTTC. As protein: CASSYSSKTNLPETQYF.

The V and J genes are TRBV6-2 or TRBV6-3 and TRBJ2-1, with 8 bases fitting TRBD2. CDR3 size: 18 residues. With 5 bases clipped from V and 0 bases from J, the junction kept 12 bases outside the gene matches. Germline CDR1 MNHEY, CDR2 SVGEGT. The CDR3 loop is CASSRSGGAYSSYNEQFF. In DNA form, the CDR3 reads TGTGCCAGCAGTCGCAGCGGGGGCGCGTACAGCTCCTACAATGAGCAGTTCTTC.

The chain couples TRBV9 to TRBJ2-3; D is perhaps TRBD2 (7 bases). Between the trimmed V and J ends, which lost 4 bases and 1 base, there was a span of 13 bases. This CDR3 is 15 amino acids long. The germline CDR1 and CDR2 sequences are SGDLS and YYNGEE. The CDR3 DNA sequence: TGTGCCAGCAGCTCGCCGGGGGGCCGCACAGATACGCAGTATTTT. Its protein product is CASSSPGGRTDTQYF.

The genes are TRBV3-1 (or the pseudogene TRBV3-2) and TRBJ1-4, with 8 bases matching TRBD1. The ends lost 2 bases at V and 8 bases at J; junction bases unmatched: 7. Germline V lookup: CDR1 LGHDT, CDR2 YNNKEL (reference sequence). This CDR3 contains 15 residues. The CDR3 spells CASSQPDRGGEKLFF. The CDR3 region has the DNA TGTGCCAGCAGCCAACCCGACAGGGGAGGCGAAAAACTGTTTTTT.

This chain joins TRBV5-1 and TRBJ1-1, with unresolved D. Germline assignment: CDR1 SGHRS and CDR2 YFSETQ. V lost 4 bases and J 5 bases, leaving 18 bases between the germline ends. The CDR3 sequence is 15 residues long. The CDR3 DNA reads as TGCGCCAGCAGCCCCGAAGGAGAGGGAGGTACTGAAGCTTTCTTT. Its protein is CASSPEGEGGTEAFF.

This clone showed up just once. J is TRBJ2-2 and V is TRBV4-2; TRBD2 is a possible D gene (6 bases). This CDR3 spans 15 amino acids. The germline V gene has CDR1 LGHNA and CDR2 YNFKEQ. V dropped 3 bases and J dropped 4 bases, with 12 bases sitting between them. The CDR3 DNA follows: TGTGCCAGCAGCCAGGAGGGACGGTCCACCGGGGAGCTGTTTTTT. It yields the protein CASSQEGRSTGELFF.

The chain joins TRBV15 to TRBJ1-2; 8 bases agree with TRBD1. The CDR3 extends over 13 amino acids. The J segment lost 6 bases and the V segment lost 1 base, leaving 1 base of the junction unmatched. The germline CDR1 and CDR2 sequences are LNHNV and YYDKDF (reference sequence). CDR3 in amino acids: CATSRVGQDGYTF. As DNA, the CDR3 is TGTGCCACCAGCAGAGTGGGACAGGATGGCTACACCTTC.

The genes are TRBV5-4 and TRBJ1-4; D is possibly TRBD1 (5 bases). The germline gives CDR1 SGHNT, CDR2 YYREEE (reference sequence). The CDR3 extends over 15 amino acids. Deletions cut 6 bases from V and 8 bases from J, with 20 bases between. CDR3 in amino acids: CASTQSGGIAEKLFF. The CDR3 DNA reads TGTGCCAGCACCCAATCGGGGGGTATTGCGGAAAAACTGTTTTTT.

This clone was counted between two and nine times. The V and J genes are TRBV6-2 or TRBV6-3 and TRBJ2-5; 8 bases line up with TRBD1. Losses at the gene ends were 5 bases for V and 11 bases for J; bases not matched to a gene: 4. The germline V gene encodes CDR1 MNHEY and CDR2 SVGEGT. The CDR3 sequence is 11 residues long. The CDR3 protein is CASSPGQVQYF. As DNA, the CDR3 is TGTGCCAGCAGTCCGGGACAGGTTCAGTACTTC.

The chain couples TRBV11-2 to TRBJ2-1; 8 bases align to TRBD1. V lost 7 bases, J lost 10 bases, and 6 bases stayed unmatched. The CDR3 covers 12 residues. Germline V CDR1 and CDR2: SGHAT, FQNNGV. As DNA, the CDR3 is TGTGCCAGCAACAGGGGGTTGGCGGAGCAGTTCTTC. Its protein product is CASNRGLAEQFF. The variable domain in full, completed from reference TRBV11-2 and TRBJ2-1, reads EAGVAQSPRYKIIEKRQSVAFWCNPISGHATLYWYQQILGQGPKLLIQFQNNGVVDDSQLPKDRFSAERLKGVDSTLKIQPAKLEDSAVYLCASNRGLAEQFFGPGTRLTVL.

This chain joins TRBV6-2 or TRBV6-3 and TRBJ2-7, with 8 positions matching TRBD2. V dropped 2 bases and J dropped 3; count of bases not matched to a gene: 3. The CDR3 spans 14 residues. Germline V lookup: CDR1 MNHEY, CDR2 SVGEGT. In nucleotides, the CDR3 is TGTGCCAGCAGTTACACTAGCGGTGACTACGAGCAGTACTTC. Protein sequence: CASSYTSGDYEQYF.

The chain uses TRBV6-1 and TRBJ1-5; 8 nucleotides match TRBD1. V was clipped by 3 bases and J by 0 bases; unmatched bases: 4. Germline CDR1 MNHNS, CDR2 SASEGT. This CDR3 region has 16 residues. The CDR3 sequence: CASSEQGARSNQPQHF. CDR3 sequence (DNA): TGTGCCAGCAGTGAGCAGGGGGCGCGTAGCAATCAGCCCCAGCATTTT.

The chain carries TRBV2 and TRBJ1-5, with D possibly matching TRBD1 (6 bases). The V and J ends lost 4 bases and 6 bases respectively, with 10 bases between them. Germline V gene data show CDR1 as SNHLY and CDR2 as FYNNEI. This CDR3 comprises 13 residues. The CDR3 region has the DNA TGTGCCAGCAGTGTTGTGGACAGTCAGCCCCAGCATTTT. Translating gives CASSVVDSQPQHF.

V and J are TRBV7-2 and TRBJ2-1; 12 nucleotides agree with TRBD2. V gave up 1 base and J gave up 4 bases; unmatched junction bases: 2. The germline V gene has CDR1 SGHTA and CDR2 FQGNSA. The CDR3 length is 16 residues. For the CDR3, the DNA is TGTGCCAGCAGCTTAGAACTAGCGGGGGGATACAATGAGCAGTTCTTC. Translated, it gives CASSLELAGGYNEQFF.

CDR3 sequence (DNA): TGTGCCAGCCTTAAACAGGGGGAACCGGGAGAGACCCAGTACTTC. This translates into CASLKQGEPGETQYF. The V and J genes are TRBV18 and TRBJ2-5; 8 bases are shared with TRBD1. With 8 bases clipped from V and 4 bases from J, the junction kept 12 bases outside the gene matches. Per the germline V gene, CDR1 is KGHSH and CDR2 is LQKENI. The CDR3 covers 15 residues.

This chain links TRBV3-1 (or the pseudogene TRBV3-2) with TRBJ2-2, with 8 bases fitting TRBD1. This CDR3 contains 15 residues. Germline CDR1 and CDR2: LGHDT and YNNKEL (reference sequence). With 0 bases clipped from V and 4 bases from J, the junction kept 1 base outside the gene matches. CDR3 in amino acids: CASSQDDRGTGELFF. The DNA for the CDR3 is TGTGCCAGCAGCCAAGATGACAGGGGCACCGGGGAGCTGTTTTTT.

V is TRBV9 and J is TRBJ1-6, with a tentative D call TRBD1 (5 bases). This CDR3 contains 13 residues. V was pared by 4 bases and J by 9 bases, with 11 bases between. Looked up from germline, CDR1 is SGDLS and CDR2 is YYNGEE. CDR3 protein: CASSRGSISPLHF. The CDR3 DNA reads as TGTGCCAGCAGCAGGGGTTCTATTTCACCCCTCCACTTT.

This sequence joins TRBV5-1 and TRBJ1-2; the match to TRBD1 covers 10 bases. J was trimmed by 2 bases and V by 4 bases; bases with no gene match: 5. The CDR3 has 15 amino acids. Germline assignment: CDR1 SGHRS and CDR2 YFSETQ. The CDR3 here is CASSGGQGRNYGYTF. CDR3 in DNA: TGCGCCAGCAGCGGGGGACAGGGGAGGAACTATGGCTACACCTTC. Using reference TRBV5-1 and TRBJ1-2 for the parts outside the CDR3, the full variable domain is KAGVTQTPRYLIKTRGQQVTLSCSPISGHRSVSWYQQTPGQGLQFLFEYFSETQRNKGNFPGRFSGRQFSNSRSEMNVSTLELGDSALYLCASSGGQGRNYGYTFGSGTRLTVV.

The CDR3 nucleotides are TGTGCCAGCAGCTTATCGGGGGGGTATGGCACTGAAGCTTTCTTT. Protein sequence: CASSLSGGYGTEAFF. The rearrangement links TRBV7-9 to TRBJ1-1, with D perhaps matching TRBD1 (5 bases). The CDR3 is made up of 15 amino acids. V lost 2 bases, J lost 4 bases, and 14 bases lay in between. Germline V lookup: CDR1 SEHNR, CDR2 FQNEAQ (reference sequence).

V gene TRBV12-3 or TRBV12-4 combines with J gene TRBJ1-1; D is undetermined. The CDR3 loop spans 13 amino acids. The V end was cut by 3 bases, the J end by 2 bases, with 7 bases between. Here the CDR3 DNA reads TGTGCCAGCAGTTTGGCCCACAACACTGAAGCTTTCTTT. Translating it yields CASSLAHNTEAFF.

The genes are TRBV25-1 and TRBJ2-5, with a possible D match to TRBD1 (5 bases). The germline V gene has CDR1 MGHDK and CDR2 SYGVNS. V was cut by 1 base and J by 2 bases, with 11 bases left in between. This CDR3 has 15 residues. CDR3 amino acids: CASSEFRGGQETQYF. The CDR3 DNA is TGTGCCAGCAGTGAATTTAGGGGTGGGCAAGAGACCCAGTACTTC.

The rearrangement joins TRBV30 to TRBJ1-5; 11 positions agree with TRBD1. Germline CDR1 GTSNPN, CDR2 SVGIG (reference sequence). This CDR3 is built from 15 residues. V shed 5 bases, J shed 4 bases, and the junction held 7 bases outside the gene matches. The CDR3 nucleotides are TGTGCCTGGGGGTCGGACAGGGGGCCAAATCAGCCCCAGCATTTT. Amino acid sequence: CAWGSDRGPNQPQHF.

This chain connects TRBV7-3 to TRBJ2-1; D possibly corresponds to TRBD1 (6 bases). Trimming removed 5 bases from V and 6 bases from J, with 11 bases in between. Germline lookup yields CDR1 SGHTA and CDR2 FQGTGA. The CDR3 is 13 residues long. The CDR3 DNA sequence: TGTGCCAGCAGCCACCGGGACACCAATGAGCAGTTCTTC. Amino acids: CASSHRDTNEQFF.

V gene TRBV3-1 (or the pseudogene TRBV3-2) combines with J gene TRBJ1-5, with D possibly matching TRBD1 (6 bases). The CDR3 spans 14 residues. Germline V gene data show CDR1 as LGHDT and CDR2 as YNNKEL (reference sequence). V lost 1 base and J 7 bases, leaving 11 bases between the germline ends. The CDR3 region has the DNA TGTGCCAGCAGCCAAGGAACAGGGAGCCAGCCCCAGCATTTT. Translating it yields CASSQGTGSQPQHF.

V is TRBV7-2 and J is TRBJ1-2; no firm D call. V lost 4 bases, J lost 1 base, and 13 bases lay in between. The CDR3 covers 15 residues. The germline CDR1 and CDR2 sequences are SGHTA and FQGNSA. Here the CDR3 DNA reads TGTGCCAGCAGCTCCACCTATACAGTTAACTATGGCTACACCTTC. Its protein product is CASSSTYTVNYGYTF.

The chain has TRBV29-1 and TRBJ2-7, with no clear D. The V gene lost 7 bases and the J gene lost 2 bases, with 15 bases spanning the gap. The CDR3 runs to 13 residues. Germline loops: CDR1 SQVTM, CDR2 ANQGSEA. DNA of the CDR3: TGCAGCGCTTCAAACTCCCGGGCCTACGAGCAGTACTTC. It encodes CSASNSRAYEQYF.

This clone was detected many times. The rearrangement joins TRBV7-8 to TRBJ1-1, with no clear D. V was pared by 4 bases and J by 1 base, with 10 bases between. The CDR3 runs to 14 residues. Germline V gene sequence: CDR1 SGHVS, CDR2 FQNEAQ. CDR3 sequence: CASSSLAANTEAFF. The CDR3 DNA reads TGTGCCAGCAGCTCCTTGGCCGCGAACACTGAAGCTTTCTTT.